A selection of T cell receptor beta chains follows, all from one sample in a study of T cell responses to AZD1222 COVID-19 vaccine. Assay: immunoSEQ multiplex PCR; the TCRdb copy retains only in-frame clones and omits some. The table lists about 120,000 clones, around 89% of them singletons, with 3% to 4% in the top ten. Sequenced material: peripheral blood, taken on day 0 of AZD1222 vaccination. The source of these receptors is an adult in good health. Both conserved end residues are part of each CDR3. A D gene is named only where the DNA matches it firmly. Expanded clones get a size class; other rows say once, few or many, or leave the size out.

>TRBJ2-5|NA|NA|TRBV9
CASSAPGAGETQYF
TGTGCCAGCAGCGCTCCGGGGGCGGGGGAGACCCAGTACTTC
>TRBJ1-3|NA|NA|TRBV7-3
CASSSPGASGNTIYF
TGTGCCAGCAGCTCGCCCGGGGCCTCTGGAAACACCATATATTTT
>TRBJ1-3|NA|NA|TRBV19
CAVGQHFSGNTIYF
TGTGCCGTTGGTCAACATTTCTCTGGAAACACCATATATTTT
>TRBJ2-7|NA|NA|TRBV6-5
CASRQGGIPYEQYF
TGTGCCAGCAGACAGGGAGGGATACCCTACGAGCAGTACTTC
>TRBJ2-2|TRBD1|NA|TRBV7-3
CASARDRVPGELFF
TGTGCCAGCGCCCGGGACAGGGTCCCCGGGGAGCTGTTTTTT
>TRBJ1-2|TRBD1|few|TRBV9
CASSVDRQGVDYGYTF
TGTGCCAGCAGCGTAGATAGACAGGGGGTGGACTATGGCTACACCTTC
>TRBJ1-2|NA|NA|TRBV19
CASSGAGRVNF
TGTGCCAGTAGTGGGGCCGGCAGGGTGAACTTC
>TRBJ1-2|TRBD1|NA|TRBV29-1
CSGSTGGYDGYTF
TGCAGCGGCTCGACAGGGGGGTACGATGGCTACACCTTC
>TRBJ1-1|NA|NA|TRBV5-1
CASSSDRFKNTEAFF
TGCGCCAGCAGCTCCGACAGGTTTAAGAACACTGAAGCTTTCTTT
>TRBJ1-1|TRBD1|NA|TRBV5-4
CASTSPTGADTEAFF
TGTGCCAGCACCTCTCCGACAGGGGCGGACACTGAAGCTTTCTTT
>TRBJ1-1|NA|NA|TRBV4-2
CASSQDPGDTEAFF
TGTGCCAGCAGCCAAGACCCAGGGGACACTGAAGCTTTCTTT
>TRBJ1-5|NA|NA|TRBV2
CASSGTGTRRSNQPQHF
TGTGCCAGCAGTGGTACAGGGACGCGGCGGAGCAATCAGCCCCAGCATTTT
>TRBJ1-2|TRBD1|NA|TRBV6-4
CASRATGAHGYTF
TGTGCCAGCAGGGCGACAGGGGCCCATGGCTACACCTTC
>TRBJ2-6|TRBD2|few|TRBV5-6
CASSLWLADYSGANVLTF
TGTGCCAGCAGCTTGTGGCTAGCGGATTACTCTGGGGCCAACGTCCTGACTTTC
>TRBJ2-1|NA|NA|TRBV11-3
CASSSATGSDEQFF
TGTGCCAGCAGCTCCGCCACAGGGTCGGATGAGCAGTTCTTC
>TRBJ1-3|NA|NA|TRBV10-3
CAARGANSGNTIYF
TGTGCCGCCCGGGGGGCCAACTCTGGAAACACCATATATTTT